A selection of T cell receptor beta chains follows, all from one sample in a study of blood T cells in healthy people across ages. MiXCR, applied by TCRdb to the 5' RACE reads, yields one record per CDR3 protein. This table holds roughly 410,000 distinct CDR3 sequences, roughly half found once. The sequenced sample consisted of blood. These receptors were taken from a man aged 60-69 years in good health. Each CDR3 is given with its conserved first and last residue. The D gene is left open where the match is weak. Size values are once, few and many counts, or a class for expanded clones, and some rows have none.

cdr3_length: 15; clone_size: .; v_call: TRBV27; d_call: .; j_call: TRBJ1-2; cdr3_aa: CASSFQRGGWYGYTF; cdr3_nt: TGTGCCAGCAGTTTCCAACGGGGGGGGTGGTATGGCTACACCTTC
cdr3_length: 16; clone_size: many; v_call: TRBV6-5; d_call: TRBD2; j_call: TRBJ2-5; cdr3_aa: CASTSLTSGGVETQYF; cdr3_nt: TGTGCCAGCACTTCTTTGACTAGCGGAGGGGTAGAGACCCAGTACTTC
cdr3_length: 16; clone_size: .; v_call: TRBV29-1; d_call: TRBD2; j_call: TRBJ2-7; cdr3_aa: CSVEGGTSGGSYEQYF; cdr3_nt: TGCAGCGTTGAAGGAGGGACTAGCGGGGGATCCTACGAGCAGTACTTC
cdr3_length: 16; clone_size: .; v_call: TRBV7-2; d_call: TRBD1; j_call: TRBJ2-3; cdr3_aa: CASSPGTGTTVDTQYF; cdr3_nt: TGTGCCAGCAGCCCCGGGACAGGGACCACTGTGGATACGCAGTATTTT
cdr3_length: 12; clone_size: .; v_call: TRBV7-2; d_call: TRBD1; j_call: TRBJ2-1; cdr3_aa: CASSLTGYGQFF; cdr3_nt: TGTGCCAGCAGCTTGACAGGGTATGGGCAGTTCTTC
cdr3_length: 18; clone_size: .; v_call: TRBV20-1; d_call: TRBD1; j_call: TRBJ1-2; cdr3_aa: CSARGSRAGGAGNYGYTF; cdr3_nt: TGCAGTGCTAGAGGCAGTCGGGCAGGGGGCGCTGGTAACTATGGCTACACCTTC
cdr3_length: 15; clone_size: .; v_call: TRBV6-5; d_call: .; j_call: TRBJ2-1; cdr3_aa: CASSYSFGLSNEQFF; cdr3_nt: TGTGCCAGCAGTTACTCGTTCGGACTGAGCAATGAGCAGTTCTTC
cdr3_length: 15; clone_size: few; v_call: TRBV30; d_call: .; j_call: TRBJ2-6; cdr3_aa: CAWSVWFSGANVLTF; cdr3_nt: TGTGCCTGGAGTGTATGGTTTTCTGGGGCCAACGTCCTGACTTTC
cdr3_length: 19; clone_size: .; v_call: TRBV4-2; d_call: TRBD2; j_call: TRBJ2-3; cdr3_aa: CASSQEPLAGGLREDTQYF; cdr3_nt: TGTGCCAGCAGCCAAGAGCCACTAGCGGGGGGCTTGAGGGAAGATACGCAGTATTTT
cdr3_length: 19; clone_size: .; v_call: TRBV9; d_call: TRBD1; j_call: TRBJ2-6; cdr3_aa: CASSVAFGTGNRGANVLTF; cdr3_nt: TGTGCCAGCAGCGTAGCTTTCGGGACAGGAAATCGGGGGGCCAACGTCCTGACTTTC
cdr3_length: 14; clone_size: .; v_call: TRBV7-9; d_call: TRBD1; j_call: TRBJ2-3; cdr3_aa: CASDPGQGPDTQYF; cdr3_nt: TGTGCCAGCGATCCGGGACAGGGACCAGATACGCAGTATTTT
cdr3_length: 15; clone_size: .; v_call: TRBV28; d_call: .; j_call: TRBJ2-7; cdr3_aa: CASSSPSPSYNEQYF; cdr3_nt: TGTGCCAGCAGTTCTCCCAGCCCATCTTACAATGAGCAGTACTTC
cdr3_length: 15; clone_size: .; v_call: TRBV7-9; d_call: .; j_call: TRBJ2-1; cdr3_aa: CASSRTGNPTQWQFF; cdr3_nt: TGTGCCAGCAGTCGTACAGGGAACCCCACACAGTGGCAGTTCTTC
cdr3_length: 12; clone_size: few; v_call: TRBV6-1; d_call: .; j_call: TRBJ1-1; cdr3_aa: CASIGYNTEAFF; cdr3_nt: TGTGCCAGCATTGGGTATAACACTGAAGCTTTCTTT
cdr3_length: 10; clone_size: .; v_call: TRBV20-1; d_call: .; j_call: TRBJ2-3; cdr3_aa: CSDLGDTQYF; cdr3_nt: TGCAGTGACTTGGGAGATACGCAGTATTTT
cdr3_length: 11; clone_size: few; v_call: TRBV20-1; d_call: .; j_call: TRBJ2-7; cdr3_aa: CSAPIAGEQYF; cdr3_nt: TGCAGTGCTCCGATAGCCGGCGAGCAGTACTTC
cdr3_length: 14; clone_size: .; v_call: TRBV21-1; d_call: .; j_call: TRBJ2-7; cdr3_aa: CASSENSGTAAQYF; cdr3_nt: TGTGCCAGCAGCGAAAATTCCGGGACAGCTGCGCAGTACTTC
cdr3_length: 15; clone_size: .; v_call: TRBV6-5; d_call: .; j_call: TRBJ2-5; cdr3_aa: CASSYSAAPQETQYF; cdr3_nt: TGTGCCAGCAGTTACTCTGCGGCTCCACAAGAGACCCAGTACTTC